This paragraph reports one TCR beta chain. Antigen: not known. This entry is derived from a study of cytomegalovirus exposure and HLA in healthy donors. PCR was performed using 60 Vbeta and 13 Jbeta primers. Using immunoSEQ multiplex PCR, the repertoire was profiled, and TCRdb retains in-frame clones only, with some absent. Of under 150,000 clones in the sample, approximately 80% were seen once. This CDR3 comprises 16 residues. The V gene end was trimmed by 0 bases and the J gene end by 0 bases; junction bases not matched to a gene: 4. Germline V gives CDR1 SGHRS, CDR2 YFSETQ. The study's findings and limits: There were some public TCRs occurring in many donors, but most TCR sequences were rare.

Material for sequencing was PBMCs. The sequence came from a woman between 35 and 50 years old in good health and CMV-seronegative. The chain carries TRBV5-1 and TRBJ2-7, with 9 bases that match TRBD2. The CDR3, as DNA: TGCGCCAGCAGCTTGGCCCTAGCGGGGAGCTCCTACGAGCAGTACTTC. Translated, it gives CASSLALAGSSYEQYF. Full variable domain (outside the CDR3, taken from reference TRBV5-1 and TRBJ2-7): KAGVTQTPRYLIKTRGQQVTLSCSPISGHRSVSWYQQTPGQGLQFLFEYFSETQRNKGNFPGRFSGRQFSNSRSEMNVSTLELGDSALYLCASSLALAGSSYEQYFGPGTRLTVT.